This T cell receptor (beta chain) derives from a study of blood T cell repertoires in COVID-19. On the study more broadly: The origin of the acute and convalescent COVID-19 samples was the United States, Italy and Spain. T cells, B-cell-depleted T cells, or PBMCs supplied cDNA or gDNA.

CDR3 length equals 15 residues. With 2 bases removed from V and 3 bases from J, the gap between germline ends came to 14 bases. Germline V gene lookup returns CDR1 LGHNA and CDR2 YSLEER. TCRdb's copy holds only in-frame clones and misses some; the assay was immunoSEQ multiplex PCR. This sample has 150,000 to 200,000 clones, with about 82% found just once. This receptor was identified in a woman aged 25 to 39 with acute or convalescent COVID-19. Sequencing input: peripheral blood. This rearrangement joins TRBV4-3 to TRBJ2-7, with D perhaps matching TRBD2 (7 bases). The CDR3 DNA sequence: TGCGCCAGCAGCCAATTAAGGGGGGGGCTCTACGAGCAGTACTTC. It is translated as CASSQLRGGLYEQYF.